Described below is a single T cell receptor (beta chain) sequence and its context. This specimen belongs to a study of tumor-infiltrating lymphocytes in primary liver carcinoma. Blood RNA was derived from unsorted whole blood, and germline DNA was extracted too. Surgery was preceded by the collection of approximately 4.2 milliliters of peripheral blood. This CDR3 is built from 19 residues. Germline CDR1 is SGHDN and CDR2 is FVKESK. The V and J ends lost 5 bases and 5 bases, in that order; junction bases with no gene match: 19. TCR beta cDNA came from roughly 0.45 ug total RNA, primed with a constant-region primer. ARM-PCR was slightly modified, and three nested multiplex PCR rounds with it gave rise to the TCR beta libraries. The first two PCR rounds used TRBV1-TRBV30 forward primers with a C-beta reverse primer, around 10 cycles each. TCRdb fed the multiplex PCR reads into MiXCR, producing one record per CDR3 protein. Of 300,000 to 350,000 distinct CDR3 sequences in the sample, about 50% were seen once.

Specimen: peripheral blood. This rearrangement joins TRBV14 to TRBJ2-1, with 9 bases fitting TRBD2. This receptor was obtained from a woman aged 25-40 years with primary liver carcinoma and hepatitis B virus infection. Here the CDR3 DNA reads TGTGCCAGCAGCAAAGGACTAGCGAGTCTAATAAAGAGGGACAATGAGCAGTTCTTC. This codes for CASSKGLASLIKRDNEQFF.